This entry lists 30 T cell receptor beta chains sequenced from one sample in a study of blood T cell repertoires in COVID-19 (TCRdb year 2020). Library construction relied on the immunoSEQ multiplex PCR assay. In its TCRdb copy, this immuneACCESS table keeps in-frame sequences only and misses some clones. Where compared with another copy, unresolved V genes explain less than half of these, and the others have no known cause. The sample includes about 230,000 clones, with about 83% observed a single time. The top ten constitute 7.4% of the sample. Sequenced material: peripheral blood. These receptors were obtained from a woman in her forties or fifties with acute or convalescent COVID-19.

This clone was picked up a small number of times. The V call is TRBV7-9, the J call TRBJ1-1; D may be TRBD1 (5 bases). The CDR3 runs 12 residues. V lost 4 bases and J 7 bases, leaving 10 bases between the germline ends. Germline V gene data show CDR1 as SEHNR and CDR2 as FQNEAQ (reference sequence). The CDR3 DNA is TGTGCCAGCAGCTCAGACAGTTTTGAAGCTTTCTTT. Translation: CASSSDSFEAFF.

The chain combines TRBV12-3 or TRBV12-4 with TRBJ1-6; 7 bases are a match to TRBD1. CDR3 length: 13 amino acids. V was clipped by 6 bases and J by 9 bases; unmatched bases: 5. CDR3 amino acids: CASSTRQGSPLHF. CDR3 bases: TGTGCCAGCAGCACCCGACAGGGTTCACCCCTCCACTTT.

The chain has TRBV10-3 and TRBJ2-1; 8 nucleotides match TRBD1. The V gene end was trimmed by 7 bases and the J gene end by 5 bases; junction bases not matched to a gene: 4. CDR3 size: 13 residues. The germline V gene has CDR1 ENHRY and CDR2 SYGVKD. CDR3 loop: CAITTDRDNEQFF. CDR3 coding DNA: TGTGCCATCACTACGGACAGGGACAATGAGCAGTTCTTC.

The chain combines TRBV9 with TRBJ2-2; D perhaps matches TRBD1 (5 bases). Deletions cut 4 bases from V and 6 bases from J, with 13 bases between. The length of the CDR3 is 14 residues. From germline, CDR1 is SGDLS and CDR2 YYNGEE. DNA for the CDR3: TGTGCCAGCAGCACGGATGGGGCGGCCGGGGAGCTGTTTTTT. Its protein product is CASSTDGAAGELFF.

The gene calls are TRBV3-1 (or the pseudogene TRBV3-2) and TRBJ2-7; TRBD1 aligns across 9 bases. Germline values: CDR1 LGHDT, CDR2 YNNKEL (reference sequence). The CDR3 is 14 amino acids. V lost 7 bases and J lost 1; bases outside the gene matches: 5. CDR3 residues: CASNPGTGSYEQYF. Written as DNA, the CDR3 is TGTGCCAGCAATCCCGGGACAGGGTCCTACGAGCAGTACTTC.

The genes are TRBV7-2 and TRBJ1-2; a possible D gene is TRBD1 (5 bases). The CDR3 runs to 14 residues. The V gene's germline CDR1 is SGHTA and CDR2 FQGNSA. The V end lost 0 bases, the J end lost 4 bases, and 9 bases lay between the germline ends. CDR3 sequence reads: CASSLAGGSYGYTF. The CDR3 DNA follows: TGTGCCAGCAGCTTAGCCGGGGGTAGCTATGGCTACACCTTC.

This chain links TRBV5-4 with TRBJ1-2; D ambiguous. The CDR3 covers 13 residues. V lost 4 bases, J lost 3 bases, and 10 bases lay in between. Germline CDR1 SGHNT, CDR2 YYREEE (reference sequence). CDR3 residues: CASSRGPDYGYTF. The CDR3 coding sequence is TGTGCCAGCAGCCGCGGGCCAGACTATGGCTACACCTTC.

The chain recombines TRBV7-3 with TRBJ2-2; possible D gene TRBD1, 5 bases. V lost 2 bases, J lost 3 bases, and 7 bases lay in between. Germline V CDR1 and CDR2: SGHTA, FQGTGA. CDR3 length equals 14 residues. The chain's CDR3 is CASSLSRDTGELFF. In DNA, the CDR3 is TGTGCCAGCAGCTTATCCAGGGACACCGGGGAGCTGTTTTTT.

The chain carries TRBV21-1 and TRBJ1-6. TRBV21-1 is an annotated pseudogene. The CDR3 has 16 amino acids. This CDR3 is CASSKALGATNSPLHF. The CDR3 region has the DNA TGTGCCAGCAGCAAAGCGCTGGGAGCTACCAATTCACCCCTCCACTTT.

CDR3 loop: CASSLISGVSPSPLHF. Written as DNA, the CDR3 is TGTGCCAGCAGTTTAATCTCGGGAGTCTCCCCATCACCCCTCCACTTT. J is TRBJ1-6 and V is TRBV28; no clear D. V was cut by 2 bases and J by 10 bases, with 18 bases left in between. This CDR3 has 16 amino acids. CDR1 is MDHEN and CDR2 is SYDVKM in the germline V gene.

This clone was seen a handful of times. The genes are TRBV7-3 and TRBJ1-3; D is undetermined. This CDR3 is 16 amino acids long. V was pared by 5 bases and J by 0 bases, with 14 bases between. Per germline, CDR1 SGHTA and CDR2 FQGTGA. The CDR3 here is CASSLPRSYSGNTIYF. CDR3 coding DNA: TGTGCCAGCAGCCTACCGCGGAGCTACTCTGGAAACACCATATATTTT. Based on the CDR3 plus reference TRBV7-3 and TRBJ1-3, the full variable domain is GAGVSQTPSNKVTEKGKYVELRCDPISGHTALYWYRQSLGQGPEFLIYFQGTGAADDSGLPNDRFFAVRPEGSVSTLKIQRTERGDSAVYLCASSLPRSYSGNTIYFGEGSWLTVV.

The rearrangement links TRBV11-2 to TRBJ2-1, with D perhaps matching TRBD2 (5 bases). Germline-derived CDR1 and CDR2 are SGHAT and FQNNGV. V gave up 5 bases and J gave up 0 bases, with 14 bases separating them. CDR3 size: 16 residues. The CDR3 sequence: CASSQITGLSYNEQFF. The CDR3 DNA is TGTGCCAGCAGCCAAATCACCGGACTCTCCTACAATGAGCAGTTCTTC.

This clone appeared once. The V call is TRBV5-1, the J call TRBJ1-2; the D is unclear. This CDR3 comprises 13 residues. Trimming pared 1 base from V and 2 bases from J, leaving 6 bases between. The germline CDR1 and CDR2 sequences are SGHRS and YFSETQ. The CDR3 DNA reads TGCGCCAGCAGCTTGATAACAAACTATGGCTACACCTTC. Amino acid sequence: CASSLITNYGYTF.

V gene TRBV18 combines with J gene TRBJ2-7; 9 bases line up with TRBD2. CDR3 length equals 16 residues. Germline values: CDR1 KGHSH, CDR2 LQKENI. The V segment lost 2 bases and the J segment 6 bases; nucleotides outside the gene matches: 11. The CDR3 sequence is CASSPNSGRPYREQYF. CDR3 coding DNA: TGTGCCAGCTCACCAAACAGCGGGAGGCCGTATCGCGAGCAGTACTTC.

The rearrangement joins TRBV20-1 to TRBJ1-6; D is uncertain. CDR1 is DFQATT, CDR2 SNEGSKA, per germline (reference sequence). The V gene lost 6 bases and the J gene lost 10 bases, with 10 bases spanning the gap. This CDR3 has 11 amino acids. In DNA form, the CDR3 reads TGCAGTGCCGGCGACTGGTCACCCCTCCACTTT. Translation gives CSAGDWSPLHF.

The chain joins TRBV9 to TRBJ2-5, with D perhaps matching TRBD2 (6 bases). CDR3 length equals 13 residues. Germline CDR1 and CDR2: SGDLS and YYNGEE. V was clipped by 3 bases and J by 4 bases, with 10 bases between them. CDR3 sequence (DNA): TGTGCCAGCAGCGGGGTGGGGGGAGAGACCCAGTACTTC. Translated: CASSGVGGETQYF.

The V gene is TRBV7-2, the J gene TRBJ2-7, with TRBD1 matching over 9 bases. The V segment lost 1 base and the J segment 4 bases; nucleotides outside the gene matches: 5. The CDR3 is 15 amino acids. Germline assignment: CDR1 SGHTA and CDR2 FQGNSA. The CDR3 here is CASSLEGTGSYEQYF. The CDR3 DNA sequence: TGTGCCAGCAGCTTAGAAGGGACAGGGTCTTACGAGCAGTACTTC.

This clone was recorded a few times. The V gene is TRBV19, the J gene TRBJ1-2; D call uncertain. CDR1 is LNHDA and CDR2 is SQIVND in the germline V gene (reference sequence). The length of the CDR3 is 13 residues. Trimming shortened V by 3 bases and J by 4 bases, and 9 bases separated the two germline ends. DNA for the CDR3: TGTGCCAGTAGTATCTTCAGCGGCTATGGCTACACCTTC. This encodes CASSIFSGYGYTF.

The chain combines TRBV12-5 with TRBJ2-3; no clear D gene. Germline V gene sequence: CDR1 LGHNT, CDR2 FRNRAP. The CDR3 has 11 amino acids. V gave up 6 bases and J gave up 6 bases, with 7 bases separating them. The CDR3 DNA sequence: TGTGCTAGTGGGCTAGAGGATACGCAGTATTTT. Translating gives CASGLEDTQYF. The full variable domain, in which reference TRBV12-5 and TRBJ2-3 provide the parts outside the CDR3, is DARVTQTPRHKVTEMGQEVTMRCQPILGHNTVFWYRQTMMQGLELLAYFRNRAPLDDSGMPKDRFSAEMPDATLATLKIQPSEPRDSAVYFCASGLEDTQYFGPGTRLTVL.

In its sample, this clone was seen once. The CDR3 is CASSQVDRTYEQYF. CDR3 coding DNA: TGCGCCAGCAGCCAAGTGGACAGGACCTACGAGCAGTACTTC. The V gene is TRBV4-1, the J gene TRBJ2-7, with 7 bases that match TRBD1. This CDR3 has 14 amino acids. Germline CDR1 is MGHRA and CDR2 is YSYEKL. With V trimmed by 1 base and J by 2 bases, 2 bases remained unmatched.

The chain uses TRBV5-1 and TRBJ1-1, with D possibly TRBD1 on 5 matching bases. V was clipped by 4 bases and J by 7 bases, with 17 bases between them. In germline, CDR1 is SGHRS, CDR2 YFSETQ. This CDR3 contains 14 residues. The chain's CDR3 is CASSVSSRTFEAFF. For the CDR3, the DNA is TGCGCCAGCAGCGTATCTTCAAGGACATTTGAAGCTTTCTTT. Supplemented by reference TRBV5-1 and TRBJ1-1, the full variable domain reads KAGVTQTPRYLIKTRGQQVTLSCSPISGHRSVSWYQQTPGQGLQFLFEYFSETQRNKGNFPGRFSGRQFSNSRSEMNVSTLELGDSALYLCASSVSSRTFEAFFGQGTRLTVV.

This clone has a single count. This rearrangement joins TRBV3-1 (or the pseudogene TRBV3-2) to TRBJ2-2; 7 bases map to TRBD2. This CDR3 comprises 13 residues. The germline V gene encodes CDR1 LGHDT and CDR2 YNNKEL (reference sequence). The trim removed 10 bases at V and 2 bases at J, leaving 4 bases unmatched. Here the CDR3 DNA reads TGTGCCAACCCGGGGGGTAACACCGGGGAGCTGTTTTTT. This encodes CANPGGNTGELFF.

This chain connects TRBV19 to TRBJ1-6; D perhaps matches TRBD1 (6 bases). Per germline, CDR1 LNHDA and CDR2 SQIVND (reference sequence). Trimming took 6 bases from V and 9 from J, leaving 15 bases between them. CDR3 length: 14 residues. CDR3 amino acids: CASRTTGDGSPLHF. Written as DNA, the CDR3 is TGTGCCAGTAGAACGACAGGTGACGGTTCACCCCTCCACTTT.

This clone was seen just once. V is TRBV6-5 and J is TRBJ1-4; D is uncertain. Deletions cut 6 bases from V and 2 bases from J, with 10 bases between. CDR3 length: 14 residues. Germline V CDR1 and CDR2: MNHEY, SVGAGI. This chain's CDR3 is CASRAGSTNEKLFF. The DNA for the CDR3 is TGTGCCAGCAGAGCGGGGTCTACTAATGAAAAACTGTTTTTT.

The chain recombines TRBV3-1 (or the pseudogene TRBV3-2) with TRBJ1-1, with D maybe TRBD1 (5 bases). Germline CDR1 LGHDT, CDR2 YNNKEL (reference sequence). The CDR3 sequence is 14 residues long. Trimming took 4 bases from V and 1 from J, leaving 10 bases between them. Written as DNA, the CDR3 is TGTGCCAGCAGCCCCGGACACTCGAACACTGAAGCTTTCTTT. This translates into CASSPGHSNTEAFF.

The gene calls are TRBV29-1 and TRBJ1-5; D uncertain. Germline loops: CDR1 SQVTM, CDR2 ANQGSEA. Between the trimmed V and J ends, which lost 6 bases and 4 bases, there was a span of 13 bases. CDR3 length: 13 amino acids. The CDR3 DNA reads as TGCAGCGTCACAGAAAATATGAATCAGCCCCAGCATTTT. This translates into CSVTENMNQPQHF.

This chain connects TRBV27 to TRBJ2-2, with TRBD2 matching over 10 bases. With V trimmed by 7 bases and J by 5 bases, 7 bases remained unmatched. CDR3 length: 15 residues. Per germline, CDR1 MNHEY and CDR2 SMNVEV (reference sequence). CDR3 region: CASTLAGGKTGELFF. CDR3 nucleotide sequence: TGTGCCAGCACCTTAGCGGGGGGCAAAACCGGGGAGCTGTTTTTT.

The CDR3 region is CSVVRTGGGYGYTF. The CDR3 nucleotides read TGCAGCGTTGTGAGGACAGGTGGGGGGTATGGCTACACCTTC. The V gene is TRBV29-1, the J gene TRBJ1-2, with TRBD1 identical over 7 bases. The length of the CDR3 is 14 residues. In germline, CDR1 is SQVTM, CDR2 ANQGSEA. With 4 bases clipped from V and 5 bases from J, the junction kept 10 bases outside the gene matches.

This chain joins TRBV7-9 and TRBJ1-2; D is undetermined. Germline V lookup: CDR1 SEHNR, CDR2 FQNEAQ (reference sequence). This CDR3 has 14 residues. Trimming left V 5 bases short and J 0 bases short, with 10 bases between. CDR3 bases: TGTGCCAGCAGCACATCGGGTGCTAACTATGGCTACACCTTC. Protein product: CASSTSGANYGYTF.

The chain is built from TRBV7-2 and TRBJ2-7; D is perhaps TRBD1 (6 bases). The CDR3 spans 16 residues. V lost 0 bases and J 2 bases, leaving 14 bases between the germline ends. The germline CDR1 and CDR2 sequences are SGHTA and FQGNSA. The CDR3 DNA follows: TGTGCCAGCAGCTTAGCCGGACAGACTTCAGCCTACGAGCAGTACTTC. Translating gives CASSLAGQTSAYEQYF.